The text below deals with one T cell receptor (beta chain). The data derive from a study of blood T cell repertoires in COVID-19. Study-level information: The cDNA or gDNA used as material had been derived from T cells, B-cell-depleted T cells, or PBMCs.

CDR1 is SGHNT, CDR2 YENEEA, per germline. This CDR3 has 18 residues. V shed 5 bases and J 2 bases; nucleotides not matched to a gene: 10. Authors' processing steps: Reference gene primers were amplified, and this amplification served to estimate nucleated cell counts. Clones were read by immunoSEQ multiplex PCR, and TCRdb kept only the in-frame ones, dropping some. V, J and clone size are those of that table, while D and trimming were read from the DNA. The sample shows around 180,000 clones, about four fifths of them seen only once. The sequencing sample was made of peripheral blood. The gene calls are TRBV11-3 and TRBJ2-6; 9 bases fit TRBD1. The sequence was collected from a woman older than 75 with active or convalescent COVID-19. The CDR3: CASSPGTGRTPGANVLTF. DNA for the CDR3: TGTGCCAGCAGCCCAGGGACAGGGAGGACCCCTGGGGCCAACGTCCTGACTTTC. Full variable domain (rest looked up from reference TRBV11-3 and TRBJ2-6): EAGVVQSPRYKIIEKKQPVAFWCNPISGHNTLYWYLQNLGQGPELLIRYENEEAVDDSQLPKDRFSAERLKGVDSTLKIQPAELGDSAVYLCASSPGTGRTPGANVLTFGAGSRLTVL.